The present T cell receptor (beta chain) was sequenced within a study of blood T cell repertoires in COVID-19. Only in-frame clones appear in the TCRdb table, and some are missing; sequencing was by immunoSEQ multiplex PCR. The sample records 330,000 or so clones, approximately 87% being singletons. Self-reported history from a screening survey and questionnaire set each donor's cohort. This TCR was recovered from a man in his forties or fifties in a cohort exposed to, infected with or recovered from COVID-19 (not recorded which). Sequencing was done on a sample of PBMCs or T cells enriched from blood (not recorded which).

This CDR3 is CASSTPTAGNYGYTF. CDR3 bases: TGTGCCAGTAGTACCCCGACGGCGGGAAACTATGGCTACACCTTC. This chain uses TRBV19 with TRBJ1-2, with unresolved D. This CDR3 is 15 amino acids long. From germline, CDR1 is LNHDA and CDR2 SQIVND (reference sequence). Trimming removed 4 bases from V and 2 bases from J, with 14 bases in between.